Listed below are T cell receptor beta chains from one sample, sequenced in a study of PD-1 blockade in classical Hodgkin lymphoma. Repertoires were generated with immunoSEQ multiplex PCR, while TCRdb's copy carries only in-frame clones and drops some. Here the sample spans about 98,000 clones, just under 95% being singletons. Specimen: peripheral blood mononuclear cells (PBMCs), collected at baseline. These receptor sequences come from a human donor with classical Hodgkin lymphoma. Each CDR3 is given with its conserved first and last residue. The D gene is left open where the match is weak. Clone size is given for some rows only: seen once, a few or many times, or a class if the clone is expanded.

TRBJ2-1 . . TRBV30 CAWRKAGRGRNEQFF TGTGCCTGGAGAAAGGCGGGGAGAGGACGGAATGAGCAGTTCTTC
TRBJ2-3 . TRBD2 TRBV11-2 CASSLSGGSLDTQYF TGTGCCAGCAGCTTATCCGGGGGGAGTTTGGATACGCAGTATTTT
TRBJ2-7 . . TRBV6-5 CASRPLQIGYEQYF TGTGCCAGCAGACCCCTACAGATCGGGTACGAGCAGTACTTC
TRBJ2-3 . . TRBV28 CASNHALGDGATDTQYF TGTGCCAGCAACCATGCGCTCGGGGACGGGGCCACAGATACGCAGTATTTT
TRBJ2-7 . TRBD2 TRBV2 CASSPLAVSSYEQYF TGTGCCAGCAGTCCACTAGCGGTTAGCTCCTACGAGCAGTACTTC
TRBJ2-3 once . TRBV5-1 CASSGSLSGSSTDTQYF TGCGCCAGCAGCGGAAGCCTTAGCGGATCTAGCACAGATACGCAGTATTTT
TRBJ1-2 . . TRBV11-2 CASRHYSGDDYGYTF TGTGCCAGCAGACATTACAGTGGGGATGACTATGGCTACACCTTC
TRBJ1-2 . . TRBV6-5 CASSTPRQNYGYTF TGTGCCAGCAGTACCCCCAGGCAGAACTATGGCTACACCTTC
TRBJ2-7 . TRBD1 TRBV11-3 CASSFYGTGEHEQYF TGTGCCAGCAGCTTCTACGGGACAGGGGAGCACGAGCAGTACTTC
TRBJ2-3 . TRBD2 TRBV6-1 CASSEGLAGGPGDTQYF TGTGCCAGCAGTGAGGGACTAGCGGGAGGGCCGGGAGATACGCAGTATTTT
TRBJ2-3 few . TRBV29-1 CSVGVADTQYF TGCAGCGTTGGGGTGGCGGATACGCAGTATTTT
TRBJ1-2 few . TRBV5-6 CASSTPSVPYGYTF TGTGCCAGCAGCACGCCGTCCGTGCCCTATGGCTACACCTTC
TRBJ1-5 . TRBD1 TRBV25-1 CASAGQGDQPQHF TGTGCCAGCGCGGGACAGGGGGATCAGCCCCAGCATTTT
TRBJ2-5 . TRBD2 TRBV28 CASNGGGGLETQYF TGTGCCAGCAACGGCGGCGGGGGATTAGAGACCCAGTACTTC